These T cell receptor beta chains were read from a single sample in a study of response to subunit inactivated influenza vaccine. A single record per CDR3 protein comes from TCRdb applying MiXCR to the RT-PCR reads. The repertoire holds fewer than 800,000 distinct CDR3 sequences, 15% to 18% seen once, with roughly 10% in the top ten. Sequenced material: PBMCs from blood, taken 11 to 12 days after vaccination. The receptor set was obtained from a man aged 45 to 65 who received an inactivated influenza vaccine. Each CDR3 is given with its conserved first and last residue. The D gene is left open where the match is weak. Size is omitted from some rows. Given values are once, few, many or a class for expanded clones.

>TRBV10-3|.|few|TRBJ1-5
TGTGCCATCAGTGAAGAGGGTCCGCGCCAGCCCCAGCATTTT
CAISEEGPRQPQHF
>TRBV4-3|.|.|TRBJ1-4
TGCGCCAGCAGCCAAGATGGAGGGGGGGCTAGGCAAAAACTGTTTTTT
CASSQDGGGARQKLFF
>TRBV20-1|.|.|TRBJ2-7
TGCAGTGCTAGTATACCCGGGACCTACGAGCAGTACTTC
CSASIPGTYEQYF
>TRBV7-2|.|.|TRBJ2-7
TGTGCCAGCAGCTCTCCGACAAACCCCTACGAGCAGTACTTC
CASSSPTNPYEQYF
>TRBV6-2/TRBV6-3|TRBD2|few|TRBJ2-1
TGTGCCAGCAGTTACCTACCGGCTAGCGGGGGTTATGAGCAGTTCTTC
CASSYLPASGGYEQFF
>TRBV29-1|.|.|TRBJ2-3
TGCAGCGTTGGGCCGACAGGGAGGGTTCCAGATACGCAGTATTTT
CSVGPTGRVPDTQYF
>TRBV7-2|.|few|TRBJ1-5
TGTGCCAGCAGCGAGAGGGTCAATCAGCCCCAGCATTTT
CASSERVNQPQHF
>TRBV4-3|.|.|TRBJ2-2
TGCGCCAGCAGCCAAGGATGGCCGGCGAACACCGGGGAGCTGTTTTTT
CASSQGWPANTGELFF
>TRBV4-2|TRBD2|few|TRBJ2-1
TGTGCCAGCAGCCACTTATACGCCCCGGGACTAGCGGGCACCTACAATGAGCAGTTCTTC
CASSHLYAPGLAGTYNEQFF
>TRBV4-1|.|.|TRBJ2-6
TGCGCCAGCAGCCAAGTGCGGAACCCGGGAGGGGCCAACGTCCTGACTTTC
CASSQVRNPGGANVLTF
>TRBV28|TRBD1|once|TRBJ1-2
TGTGCCAGCAGCGAAGCTGGACGGGACAGTGACGGCTACACCTTC
CASSEAGRDSDGYTF
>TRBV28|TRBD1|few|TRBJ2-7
TGTGCCAGCAGTTCTATTGGGCGGACAGGGGCCTACGAGCAGTACTTC
CASSSIGRTGAYEQYF
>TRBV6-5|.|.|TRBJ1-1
TGTGCCAGCAGTTCCTACAGTGAAGCTTTCTTT
CASSSYSEAFF
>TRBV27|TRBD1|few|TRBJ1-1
TGTGCCAGCAGTCTCAGGACAGGGTCCCCCACTGAAGCTTTCTTT
CASSLRTGSPTEAFF
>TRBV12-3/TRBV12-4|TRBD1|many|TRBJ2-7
TGTGCCAGCAGTACCCGCAGGACAGGTAACTCCTACGAGCAGTACTTC
CASSTRRTGNSYEQYF
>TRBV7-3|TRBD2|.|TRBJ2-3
TGTGCCAGCAGCCCGGGGGGGCTAGCGAGAGATACGCAGTATTTT
CASSPGGLARDTQYF
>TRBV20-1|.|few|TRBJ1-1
TGCAGTGGAGAGGGGGGAACAGGCTCGTTCACTGAAGCTTTCTTT
CSGEGGTGSFTEAFF
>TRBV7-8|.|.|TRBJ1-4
TGTGCCAGCAGCCATCGGGACGGCGCTGAAAAACTGTTTTTT
CASSHRDGAEKLFF
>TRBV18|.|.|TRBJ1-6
TGTGCCAGCTCACCAGTAAACTCCTATAATTCACCCCTCCACTTT
CASSPVNSYNSPLHF
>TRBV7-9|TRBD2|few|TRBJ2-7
TGTGCCAGCAGCTTACCTCCCCCTAGCGGGAGCGACGAGCAGTACTTC
CASSLPPPSGSDEQYF
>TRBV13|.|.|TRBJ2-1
TGTGCCAGCAGCTTAGGAGGTATTAGAGTTACCACCTTC
CASSLGGIRVTTF
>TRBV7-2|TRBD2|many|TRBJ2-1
TGTGCCAGCAGCCCGTGGGGGGGTCACAATGAGCAGTTCTTC
CASSPWGGHNEQFF
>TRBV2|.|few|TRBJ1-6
TGTGCCAGCAGTGCAGACAGTCTAAATTCAGGTGGTCCCCTCCACTTT
CASSADSLNSGGPLHF
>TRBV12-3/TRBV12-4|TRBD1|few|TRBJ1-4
TGTGCCACCTGCGGGACAGGGAGTGGGAAACTGTTTTTT
CATCGTGSGKLFF
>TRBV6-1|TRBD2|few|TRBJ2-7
TGTGCCAGCAGTCCAGGACTAGCGGGGGGTCGGGAGCAGTACTTC
CASSPGLAGGREQYF
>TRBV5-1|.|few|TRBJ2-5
TGCGCCAGCAGCTTTGACGCGGGAACCAAAGAGACCCAGTACTTC
CASSFDAGTKETQYF
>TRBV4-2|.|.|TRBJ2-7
TGTGCCAGCAGCCAGCACACCGGGACACCGAACTACGAGCAGTACTTC
CASSQHTGTPNYEQYF
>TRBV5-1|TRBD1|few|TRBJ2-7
TGCGCCAGCAGCACTAGACAGGGTGTCTTGGGACCCCACGAGCAGTACTTC
CASSTRQGVLGPHEQYF
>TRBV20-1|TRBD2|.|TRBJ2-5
TGCAGTGCTAGTACTAGCGGGAGAGGTCAGACCCAGTACTTC
CSASTSGRGQTQYF
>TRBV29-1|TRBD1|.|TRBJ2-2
TGCAGCGTTGGTCAGGGGGAAACCGGGGAGCTGTTTTTT
CSVGQGETGELFF
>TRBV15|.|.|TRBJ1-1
TGTGCCACCAGCAGTTCGTCTCGTAAGGGAGCTTTCTTT
CATSSSSRKGAFF
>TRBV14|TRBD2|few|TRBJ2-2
TGTGCCAGCAGCCAAGGTTGGCTAGCGGGACTCACCGGGGAGCTGTTTTTT
CASSQGWLAGLTGELFF
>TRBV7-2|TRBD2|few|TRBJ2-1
TGTGCCAGCAGCATGGGGGGGTGGGATGAGCAGTTCTTC
CASSMGGWDEQFF
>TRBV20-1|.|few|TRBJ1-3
TGCAGTGCCCGGGCAGCCGTGATTGGAAACACCATATATTTT
CSARAAVIGNTIYF
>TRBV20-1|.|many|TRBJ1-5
TGCAGTGCCCATGGCCGGGACACAGAAAGTTCTAATCAGCCCCAGCATTTT
CSAHGRDTESSNQPQHF
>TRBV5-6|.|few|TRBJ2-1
TGTGCCAGCAGTTCGGGGGACAATGAGCAGTTCTTC
CASSSGDNEQFF
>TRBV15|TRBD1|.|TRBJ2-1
TGTGCCACCAGCAGGGCGGGACAGGCCTACAATGAGCAGTTCTTC
CATSRAGQAYNEQFF
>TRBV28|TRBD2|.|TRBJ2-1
TGTGCCAGCAGTTATACTAGCGAACCAACGGGTGAGCAGTTCTTC
CASSYTSEPTGEQFF
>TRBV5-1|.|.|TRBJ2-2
TGCGCCAGCAGCACTACCGTCACTAACACCGGGGAGCTGTTTTTT
CASSTTVTNTGELFF
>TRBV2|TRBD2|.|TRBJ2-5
TGTGCCAGCAGTGGTCTAGCGGGACCGTACCAAGAGACCCAGTACTTC
CASSGLAGPYQETQYF
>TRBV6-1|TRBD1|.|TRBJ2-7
TGTGCCAGCAGTGCCGACCCGACAGGGTCCTACGAGCAGTACTTC
CASSADPTGSYEQYF
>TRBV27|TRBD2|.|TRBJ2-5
TGTGCCAGCAGTCCCCTGGGGGGGTACCGCACCCAAGAGACCCAGTACTTC
CASSPLGGYRTQETQYF
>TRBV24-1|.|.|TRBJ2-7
TGTGCCACCAGTGACCGAGGACGATCCTACGAGAAGTACTTC
CATSDRGRSYEKYF
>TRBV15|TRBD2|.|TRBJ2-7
TGTGCCACCCAATTGGGGGGGAGCTACGAGCAGTACTTC
CATQLGGSYEQYF
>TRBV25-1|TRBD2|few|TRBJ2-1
TGTGCCAGCAGTGTCGGGGGGATGGGTGAGCAGTTCTTC
CASSVGGMGEQFF
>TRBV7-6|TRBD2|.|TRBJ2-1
TGTGCCAGCAGCTTAGAGGCCCTAGCGGGGGGGCGGAATGAGCAGTTCTTC
CASSLEALAGGRNEQFF
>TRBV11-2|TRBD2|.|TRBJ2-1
TGTGCCAGCAGCTCCGTCCGGACTAGCGGGAGAGAGGAGTTCTTC
CASSSVRTSGREEFF
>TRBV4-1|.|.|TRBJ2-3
TGCGCCAGCAGCCACACCTTTCCCAAGCAGAAGGGTTCAGATACGCAGTATTTT
CASSHTFPKQKGSDTQYF
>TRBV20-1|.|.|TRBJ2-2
TGCAGTGCTAGTGGTCTAGCGAACACCGGGGAGCTGTTTTTT
CSASGLANTGELFF
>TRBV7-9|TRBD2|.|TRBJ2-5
TGTGCCAGCAGGGATAGCGGGCAAGAGACCCAGTACTTC
CASRDSGQETQYF
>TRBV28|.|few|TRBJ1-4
TGTGCCAGCAGCCTGGATGGTGAAAAACTGTTTTTT
CASSLDGEKLFF